This TCR beta chain is from a study of cytomegalovirus exposure and HLA in healthy donors. Overall study findings and caveats: 87-base-pair reads could not separate some V segments, including TRBV6-2 and TRBV6-3. The investigators catalogued some 150 TCR beta chains as cytomegalovirus-associated. Researchers reported in a later analysis that a missense DCLRE1C variant was tied to TCR beta V- and J-gene trimming.

Although they were nominally healthy when sampled, donors likely had unrecorded immune exposures. In the PCR, 60 Vbeta and 13 Jbeta primers were used. Sequencing used immunoSEQ multiplex PCR; TCRdb keeps in-frame clones, though not all of them. The sample carries approximately 74,000 clones, about two thirds recorded once. After removal of 5 bases from V and 3 bases from J, the junction contained 9 bases not matched to a gene. Germline CDR1 LNHNV, CDR2 YYDKDF (reference sequence). CDR3 length: 15 amino acids. A few counts support this clone. The target antigen is unknown. This sequence originates from a man in his thirties or forties in good health and CMV-seropositive. Sequencing was carried out using PBMCs. This chain uses TRBV15 with TRBJ2-5; 7 bases map to TRBD2. The CDR3 coding sequence is TGTGCCACCAGCGGGGGGGATTGGGGAAAAGAGACCCAGTACTTC. The encoded protein is CATSGGDWGKETQYF.